The 24 T cell receptor beta chains given below trace back to one sample, sequenced in a study of T cells in localized non-small cell lung cancer. The protocol was immunoSEQ multiplex PCR, while the TCRdb copy is restricted to in-frame clones and leaves out a portion. The table shows more than 45,000 clones, with around three quarters occurring only once. The specimen was peripheral blood, collected before any cancer treatment. The receptor set was obtained from a man aged 35 to 69 with stage I squamous cell lung carcinoma.

The rearrangement joins TRBV4-2 to TRBJ2-6; D is unresolved. Trimming pared 0 bases from V and 3 bases from J, leaving 6 bases between. The germline gives CDR1 LGHNA, CDR2 YNFKEQ. CDR3 size: 15 residues. DNA for the CDR3: TGTGCCAGCAGCCAAGAGGTCGGTGGGGCCAACGTCCTGACTTTC. Residues: CASSQEVGGANVLTF.

The genes are TRBV14 and TRBJ1-2; D remains ambiguous. From germline, CDR1 is SGHDN and CDR2 FVKESK. The CDR3 has 15 residues. V shed 1 base and J shed 2 bases, with 11 bases lying between them. Written as DNA, the CDR3 is TGTGCCAGCAGCCAAGTGGGCGGCTGGAACTATGGCTACACCTTC. This gives the protein CASSQVGGWNYGYTF.

For this clone: The sample has other DNA sequences that encode this CDR3 too. CDR3 protein: CASSYSGGGGEKLFF. DNA of the CDR3: TGTGCCAGCAGTTACTCAGGGGGAGGGGGTGAAAAACTGTTTTTT. The chain carries TRBV6-5 and TRBJ1-4; possible D gene TRBD1, 6 bases. CDR3 length equals 15 residues. The germline V gene has CDR1 MNHEY and CDR2 SVGAGI. Trimming shortened V by 0 bases and J by 7 bases, and 12 bases separated the two germline ends.

This clone showed up just once. The CDR3 loop is CASSPSLNTEAFF. CDR3 coding DNA: TGTGCCAGCAGCCCTTCGCTGAACACTGAAGCTTTCTTT. V is TRBV7-8 and J is TRBJ1-1; D unclear. Germline V CDR1 and CDR2: SGHVS, FQNEAQ. The CDR3 length is 13 residues. Trimming removed 5 bases at V and 0 bases at J, with 7 bases between.

This rearrangement joins TRBV9 to TRBJ2-1, with 8 bases aligning to TRBD2. The V gene end was trimmed by 3 bases and the J gene end by 5 bases; junction bases not matched to a gene: 1. Germline CDR1 and CDR2: SGDLS and YYNGEE. This CDR3 is 13 amino acids long. The CDR3 coding sequence is TGTGCCAGCAGCGGCGGGGGGAACAATGAGCAGTTCTTC. The encoded protein is CASSGGGNNEQFF.

This clone came up once. The gene calls are TRBV4-2 and TRBJ1-2, with 8 bases aligning to TRBD1. V lost 0 bases and J lost 1; bases outside the gene matches: 1. Germline assignment: CDR1 LGHNA and CDR2 YNFKEQ. The CDR3 is made up of 15 amino acids. The CDR3 region has the DNA TGTGCCAGCAGCCAAGAAACAGGGGGTAACTATGGCTACACCTTC. Protein: CASSQETGGNYGYTF.

The chain links TRBV25-1 to TRBJ2-2; D possibly matches TRBD1 or TRBD2 (7 bases each). Germline V gene lookup returns CDR1 MGHDK and CDR2 SYGVNS. The CDR3 is made up of 14 amino acids. Trimming removed 7 bases from V and 5 bases from J, with 14 bases in between. CDR3 coding DNA: TGTGCCAGCACTAACAGGGGAGGGACCGGGGAGCTGTTTTTT. This translates into CASTNRGGTGELFF.

The chain combines TRBV5-1 with TRBJ1-6; 10 nucleotides align to TRBD1. CDR3 length: 16 residues. In germline, CDR1 is SGHRS, CDR2 YFSETQ. V shed 4 bases and J 7 bases; nucleotides not matched to a gene: 8. Here the CDR3 reads CASSTRQGAENSPLHF. CDR3 bases: TGCGCCAGCAGCACGAGACAGGGGGCGGAGAATTCACCCCTCCACTTT.

The V and J genes are TRBV6-6 and TRBJ1-1, with TRBD1 as a possible D gene (5 bases). Germline CDR1 MNHNY, CDR2 SVGAGI (reference sequence). This CDR3 spans 14 amino acids. V was shortened by 2 bases and J by 0 bases, with 7 bases between the two germline ends. In DNA form, the CDR3 reads TGTGCCAGCAGTTACCAGGGAATGAACACTGAAGCTTTCTTT. It is translated as CASSYQGMNTEAFF.

This clone was seen just once. The V gene is TRBV9, the J gene TRBJ2-7, with 8 nucleotides matching TRBD2. The ends lost 4 bases at V and 1 base at J; junction bases unmatched: 10. This CDR3 has 16 amino acids. The germline V gene encodes CDR1 SGDLS and CDR2 YYNGEE. The chain's CDR3 is CASSLAGSGVSYEQYF. CDR3 coding DNA: TGTGCCAGCAGCCTAGCGGGTAGCGGGGTATCCTACGAGCAGTACTTC.

This clone was picked up one time. This sequence joins TRBV6-5 and TRBJ1-5, with TRBD1 matching over 8 bases. Trimming at V came to 6 bases and at J to 4 bases, leaving 8 bases not matched to a gene. The germline gives CDR1 MNHEY, CDR2 SVGAGI. CDR3 size: 15 residues. The CDR3 DNA is TGTGCCAGCAGGTCTACAGGGGGGCCTAATCAGCCCCAGCATTTT. Its translation: CASRSTGGPNQPQHF.

This clone was detected ten times or more. The chain recombines TRBV5-1 with TRBJ2-7; no reliable D call. CDR1 and CDR2 (germline): SGHRS, YFSETQ. The CDR3 runs 13 residues. The V gene lost 1 base and the J gene lost 3 bases, with 8 bases spanning the gap. CDR3 region: CASSLSTNYEQYF. The DNA for the CDR3 is TGCGCCAGCAGCTTGTCCACTAACTACGAGCAGTACTTC.

This sequence joins TRBV27 and TRBJ1-2; perhaps TRBD1 as D (6 bases). The CDR3 sequence is 15 residues long. Trimming stripped 0 bases from V and 7 bases from J, with 15 bases between. CDR1 and CDR2 from the germline V gene are MNHEY and SMNVEV (reference sequence). The chain's CDR3 is CASSLSFRGAGGYTF. DNA for the CDR3: TGTGCCAGCAGTTTATCGTTTAGGGGGGCTGGTGGCTACACCTTC.

The chain couples TRBV6-5 to TRBJ1-2; D is ambiguous. Trimming cost V 8 bases and J 0 bases, with 7 bases left between them. Germline lookup yields CDR1 MNHEY and CDR2 SVGAGI. CDR3 length: 12 amino acids. The CDR3 DNA sequence: TGTGCCAGCGTAACAGCTAACTATGGCTACACCTTC. It specifies CASVTANYGYTF.

This clone appeared a few times. The chain links TRBV28 to TRBJ1-1; 12 bases agree with TRBD1. The CDR3 runs to 14 residues. The J segment lost 4 bases and the V segment lost 8 bases, leaving 5 bases of the junction unmatched. Per the germline V gene, CDR1 is MDHEN and CDR2 is SYDVKM. The CDR3 region is CASGGDRGPTEAFF. In DNA form, the CDR3 reads TGTGCCAGCGGGGGGGACAGGGGGCCCACTGAAGCTTTCTTT.

This clone is classed as medium-sized. The CDR3, as DNA: TGTGCCAGCACTCCCTCCCAGAGCGGGGGCTACACCTTC. This encodes CASTPSQSGGYTF. V usage is TRBV6-5 and J usage is TRBJ1-2; D uncertain. Germline assignment: CDR1 MNHEY and CDR2 SVGAGI. The CDR3 has 13 residues. Trimming cost V 7 bases and J 8 bases, with 17 bases left between them.

The CDR3 loop reads CASSLTGRDTEAFF. For the CDR3, the DNA is TGCGCCAGCAGCTTGACAGGCAGGGACACTGAAGCTTTCTTT. The chain combines TRBV5-1 with TRBJ1-1, with D perhaps matching TRBD1 (5 bases). V was shortened by 1 base and J by 3 bases, with 10 bases between the two germline ends. This CDR3 spans 14 amino acids. The germline CDR1 and CDR2 sequences are SGHRS and YFSETQ.

Concerning this clone: The identical CDR3 is also encoded by other nucleotide sequences in the sample. V gene TRBV11-2 combines with J gene TRBJ2-3; D gene unclear. V was trimmed by 0 bases and J by 0 bases, leaving 4 bases between them. The CDR3 is 14 amino acids. Germline V gene lookup returns CDR1 SGHAT and CDR2 FQNNGV. The CDR3 nucleotides read TGTGCCAGCAGCTTAGATGGGAGCACAGATACGCAGTATTTT. This translates into CASSLDGSTDTQYF.

This chain uses TRBV11-2 with TRBJ1-6; D ambiguous. The CDR3 consists of 16 residues. The V end was cut by 1 base, the J end by 9 bases, with 16 bases between. The germline CDR1 and CDR2 sequences are SGHAT and FQNNGV. The CDR3 is CASSLGFSYVGSPLHF. The CDR3 DNA reads TGTGCCAGCAGCTTAGGATTCAGCTACGTCGGTTCACCCCTCCACTTT.

This chain joins TRBV23-1 and TRBJ2-3; 9 bases agree with TRBD2. TRBV23-1 belongs to the ORF category, with a function that is uncertain. V dropped 5 bases and J dropped 1; count of bases not matched to a gene: 10. This CDR3 spans 17 amino acids. CDR3 sequence reads: CASSGSVRGGCTDTQYF. In DNA form, the CDR3 reads TGCGCCAGCAGTGGGTCGGTGCGGGGGGGCTGCACAGATACGCAGTATTTT.

The count of this clone is one. The J gene is TRBJ2-7, the V gene TRBV7-9, with D perhaps matching TRBD1 or TRBD2 (5 bases each). CDR3 size: 13 residues. V was cut by 5 bases and J by 6 bases, with 14 bases left in between. Germline assignment: CDR1 SEHNR and CDR2 FQNEAQ (reference sequence). The CDR3 nucleotides read TGTGCCAGCAGCCTAACCCCCGGGGCCGAGCAGTACTTC. This translates into CASSLTPGAEQYF.

The V gene is TRBV19, the J gene TRBJ2-7, with 7 bases aligning to TRBD2. This CDR3 spans 16 amino acids. The germline V gene has CDR1 LNHDA and CDR2 SQIVND (reference sequence). With V trimmed by 6 bases and J by 3 bases, 14 bases remained unmatched. CDR3 protein: CASSQLFREVGYEQYF. CDR3 bases: TGTGCCAGTAGCCAACTTTTCCGGGAGGTCGGCTACGAGCAGTACTTC.

The chain combines TRBV7-2 with TRBJ2-6; D gene uncertain. CDR1 is SGHTA and CDR2 is FQGNSA in the germline V gene. Between the trimmed V and J ends, which lost 3 bases and 3 bases, there was a span of 3 bases. This CDR3 region has 13 residues. In DNA, the CDR3 is TGTGCCAGCAGCTTCTTTGGGGCCAACGTCCTGACTTTC. As protein: CASSFFGANVLTF.

The chain is built from TRBV11-2 and TRBJ2-2, with 8 positions matching TRBD1. The CDR3 loop spans 15 amino acids. CDR1 is SGHAT and CDR2 is FQNNGV in the germline V gene. The V gene end was trimmed by 5 bases and the J gene end by 5 bases; junction bases not matched to a gene: 7. CDR3 DNA sequence: TGTGCCAGCAGCGTTACAGGGGGAAGGACCGGGGAGCTGTTTTTT. As protein: CASSVTGGRTGELFF. The full variable domain, its missing parts supplied by reference TRBV11-2 and TRBJ2-2, is EAGVAQSPRYKIIEKRQSVAFWCNPISGHATLYWYQQILGQGPKLLIQFQNNGVVDDSQLPKDRFSAERLKGVDSTLKIQPAKLEDSAVYLCASSVTGGRTGELFFGEGSRLTVL.